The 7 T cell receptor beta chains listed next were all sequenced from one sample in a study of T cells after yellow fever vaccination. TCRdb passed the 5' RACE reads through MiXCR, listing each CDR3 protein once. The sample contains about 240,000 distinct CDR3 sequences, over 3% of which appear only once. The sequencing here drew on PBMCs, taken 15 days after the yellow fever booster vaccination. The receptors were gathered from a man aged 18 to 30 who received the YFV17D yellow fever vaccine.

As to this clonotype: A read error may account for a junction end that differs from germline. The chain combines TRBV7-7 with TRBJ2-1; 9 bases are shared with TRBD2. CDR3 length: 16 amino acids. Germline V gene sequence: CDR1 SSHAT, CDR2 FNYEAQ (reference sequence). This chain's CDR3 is CASSLTAGGAYNEQFF. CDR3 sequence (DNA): TGTGCTAGCAGCCTGACTGCGGGGGGGGCCTACAATGAGCAGTTCTTC.

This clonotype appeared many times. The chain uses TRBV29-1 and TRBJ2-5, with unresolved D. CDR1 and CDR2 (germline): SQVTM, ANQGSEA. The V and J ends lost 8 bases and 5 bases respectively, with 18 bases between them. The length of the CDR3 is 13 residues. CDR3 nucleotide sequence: TGCAGCTTTTGCGGTTCCCGACGTGAGACCCAGTACTTC. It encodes CSFCGSRRETQYF.

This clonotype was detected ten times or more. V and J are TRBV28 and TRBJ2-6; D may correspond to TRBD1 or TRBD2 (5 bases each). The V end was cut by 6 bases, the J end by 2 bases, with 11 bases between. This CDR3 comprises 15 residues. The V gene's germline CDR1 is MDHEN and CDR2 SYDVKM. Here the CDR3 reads CASSRRGAGANVLTF. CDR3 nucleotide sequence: TGTGCCAGCAGCCGCCGAGGGGCTGGGGCCAACGTCCTGACTTTC. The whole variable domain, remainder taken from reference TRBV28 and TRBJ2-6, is DVKVTQSSRYLVKRTGEKVFLECVQDMDHENMFWYRQDPGLGLRLIYFSYDVKMKEKGDIPEGYSVSREKKERFSLILESASTNQTSMYLCASSRRGAGANVLTFGAGSRLTVL.

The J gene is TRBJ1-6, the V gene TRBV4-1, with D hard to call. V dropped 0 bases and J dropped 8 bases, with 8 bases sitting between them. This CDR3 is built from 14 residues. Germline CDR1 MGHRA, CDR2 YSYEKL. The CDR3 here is CASSQETRDSPLHF. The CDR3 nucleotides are TGCGCCAGCAGCCAAGAAACGCGCGATTCACCCCTCCACTTT.

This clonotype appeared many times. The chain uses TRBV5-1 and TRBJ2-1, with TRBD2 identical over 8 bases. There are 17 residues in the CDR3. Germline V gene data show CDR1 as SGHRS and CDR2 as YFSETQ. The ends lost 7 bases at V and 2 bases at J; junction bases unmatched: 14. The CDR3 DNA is TGCGCCAGCGGTAGGACGGGGGGGAACCCCACCTACAATGAGCAGTTCTTC. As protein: CASGRTGGNPTYNEQFF.

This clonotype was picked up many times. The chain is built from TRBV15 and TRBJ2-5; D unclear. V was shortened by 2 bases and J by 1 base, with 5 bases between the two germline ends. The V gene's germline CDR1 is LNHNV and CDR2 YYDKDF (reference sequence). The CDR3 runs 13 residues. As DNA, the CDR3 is TGTGCCACCAGCAGACAGCTCCAAGAGACCCAGTACTTC. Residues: CATSRQLQETQYF.

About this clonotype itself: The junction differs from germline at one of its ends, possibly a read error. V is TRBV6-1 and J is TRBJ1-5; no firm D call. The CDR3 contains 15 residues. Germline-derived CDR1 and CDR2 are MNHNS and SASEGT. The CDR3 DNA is TGTGCCAGCGCCACCCCCCAAGGTAGCTATCAGCCCCAGCATTTT. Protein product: CASATPQGSYQPQHF.